Listed below are T cell receptor beta chains from one sample, sequenced in a study of identical twins. TCRdb ran MiXCR on the 5' RACE reads and lists one entry per CDR3 protein. This table holds around 490,000 distinct CDR3 sequences, approximately 20% found once. The sample was also linked to a second study, of yellow fever vaccine responses in identical twins.

Input material: CD4+ T cells sorted from blood. The receptors were sampled from a woman younger than 35 in good health. The CDR3 runs from the conserved cysteine through the conserved F or W. D genes are given only for firm matches. Clone size is not always given. Where it is, it says once, few, many or a class for expanded clones.

V	J	D	size	CDR3	DNA
TRBV2	TRBJ1-4	-	-	CASSEYGEANEKLFF	TGTGCCAGCAGTGAATATGGGGAGGCTAATGAAAAACTGTTTTTT
TRBV5-4	TRBJ2-3	-	few	CASSPHSGDTQYF	TGTGCCAGCAGCCCCCATTCCGGAGATACGCAGTATTTT
TRBV27	TRBJ2-1	-	few	CASTRGDSGGREQFF	TGTGCCAGCACCAGGGGGGACTCGGGAGGAAGAGAGCAGTTCTTC
TRBV12-3/TRBV12-4	TRBJ2-7	-	few	CASSRFYEQYF	TGTGCCAGCAGTCGCTTCTACGAGCAGTACTTC
TRBV28	TRBJ2-3	TRBD2	-	CASSAPRGSTDTQYF	TGTGCCAGCAGTGCACCGCGGGGGTCCACAGATACGCAGTATTTT
TRBV6-5	TRBJ2-1	-	few	CASSSPADYFNEQFF	TGTGCCAGCAGTTCCCCGGCCGACTATTTCAATGAGCAGTTCTTC
TRBV11-2	TRBJ2-7	-	-	CASSLGLGGTYEQYF	TGTGCCAGCAGCTTAGGTTTAGGGGGAACCTACGAGCAGTACTTC
TRBV28	TRBJ1-3	-	few	CASQGSVPGNTIYF	TGTGCCAGCCAAGGCAGCGTTCCAGGAAACACCATATATTTT
TRBV7-9	TRBJ1-2	TRBD1	-	CASSARTGGGYGYTF	TGTGCCAGCAGCGCTCGGACAGGGGGCGGTTATGGCTACACCTTC
TRBV12-3/TRBV12-4	TRBJ2-3	-	few	CASSLVGLVGADTQYF	TGTGCCAGCAGTTTAGTTGGTTTAGTGGGGGCAGATACGCAGTATTTT
TRBV11-2	TRBJ1-5	-	once	CASSLGTGTSNQPQHF	TGTGCCAGCAGCTTGGGGACGGGAACGAGCAATCAGCCCCAGCATTTT
TRBV2	TRBJ2-2	-	few	CASSGQDLGELFF	TGTGCCAGCAGTGGACAGGACCTCGGGGAGCTGTTTTTT
TRBV23-1	TRBJ2-7	TRBD2	-	CASSQILAGGYYEQYF	TGCGCCAGCAGTCAGATACTAGCGGGGGGATACTACGAGCAGTACTTC
TRBV20-1	TRBJ1-5	TRBD1	few	CSATKGQGSQPQHF	TGCAGTGCTACCAAAGGACAGGGTAGTCAGCCCCAGCATTTT
TRBV10-3	TRBJ2-7	-	-	CAISAGQNEQYF	TGTGCCATCAGTGCAGGGCAAAACGAGCAGTACTTC
TRBV7-2	TRBJ2-3	TRBD2	many	CASSRTSGSDTQYF	TGCGCCAGCTCACGGACTAGCGGGAGCGATACGCAGTATTTT
TRBV12-3/TRBV12-4	TRBJ2-1	TRBD2	-	CASSLRTSGSNEQFF	TGTGCCAGCAGTCTCCGGACTAGCGGGAGTAATGAGCAGTTCTTC
TRBV12-3/TRBV12-4	TRBJ1-3	-	-	CASGPEDGAPIYF	TGTGCCAGCGGCCCGGAGGACGGCGCGCCCATATATTTT
TRBV25-1	TRBJ2-7	TRBD1	-	CASSTGGTGTTYEQYF	TGTGCCAGCAGTACCGGGGGGACAGGGACGACCTACGAGCAGTACTTC
TRBV12-3/TRBV12-4	TRBJ2-2	TRBD1	-	CASSPGGLNTGELFF	TGTGCCAGCAGTCCAGGGGGCCTGAACACCGGGGAGCTGTTTTTT
TRBV27	TRBJ1-2	TRBD1	-	CASSSRGRDSYGYTF	TGTGCCAGCAGTTCCAGGGGCCGGGACAGCTATGGCTACACCTTC
TRBV5-1	TRBJ1-5	-	-	CASSYQGNSNQPQHF	TGCGCCAGCAGCTACCAGGGAAATAGCAATCAGCCCCAGCATTTT
TRBV12-3/TRBV12-4	TRBJ1-1	-	-	CASRRTEGGPEAFF	TGTGCCAGCAGAAGGACAGAGGGTGGGCCTGAAGCTTTCTTT
TRBV19	TRBJ2-6	-	-	CASSIGQGSSGANVLTF	TGTGCCAGTAGTATTGGGCAGGGAAGCTCTGGGGCCAACGTCCTGACTTTC
TRBV11-2	TRBJ2-7	-	few	CASSFGGGEQYF	TGTGCCAGCAGCTTCGGGGGCGGGGAGCAGTACTTC
TRBV7-9	TRBJ2-7	-	-	CASSLGGPGHEQYF	TGTGCCAGCAGCTTAGGGGGGCCGGGCCACGAGCAGTACTTC
TRBV28	TRBJ2-6	TRBD1	-	CASRGGQSGANVLTF	TGTGCCAGCCGAGGGGGACAGTCTGGGGCCAACGTCCTGACTTTC
TRBV6-5	TRBJ2-5	-	few	CASSYRPGGTQYF	TGTGCCAGCAGTTACCGCCCTGGCGGGACCCAGTACTTC
TRBV7-9	TRBJ2-7	TRBD1	-	CASSSDSWTGPSYEQYF	TGTGCCAGCAGCTCGGACAGTTGGACAGGGCCCTCCTACGAGCAGTACTTC
TRBV6-5	TRBJ2-3	TRBD2	-	CASSSPGGTQYF	TGTGCCAGCAGTTCCCCGGGGGGTACGCAGTATTTT
TRBV5-1	TRBJ2-1	TRBD2	few	CASSLVSGSGINEQFF	TGCGCCAGCAGCTTGGTTAGCGGGAGTGGAATCAATGAGCAGTTCTTC
TRBV20-1	TRBJ1-2	TRBD1	few	CSARVRDRAYGYTF	TGCAGTGCTAGAGTCCGGGACAGGGCCTATGGCTACACCTTC
TRBV20-1	TRBJ2-1	TRBD2	few	CSASGTRSPYNEQFF	TGCAGTGCTAGCGGGACTAGATCCCCGTACAATGAGCAGTTCTTC
TRBV20-1	TRBJ1-1	-	-	CSARQTFPATEAFF	TGCAGTGCTAGACAGACGTTTCCAGCGACTGAAGCTTTCTTT
TRBV19	TRBJ2-5	-	-	CASSLGGWETQYF	TGTGCCAGTAGCCTGGGGGGTTGGGAGACCCAGTACTTC
TRBV5-1	TRBJ2-1	TRBD2	few	CASSSAMTSGDEQFF	TGCGCCAGCAGCTCAGCTATGACTAGCGGAGATGAGCAGTTCTTC
TRBV7-8	TRBJ2-5	-	few	CASSPYRWALGIQETQYF	TGTGCCAGCAGCCCATATAGATGGGCTTTGGGGATACAAGAGACCCAGTACTTC